This T cell receptor beta chain was documented in a study of T cell responses to AZD1222 COVID-19 vaccine (dated by TCRdb to 2020 to 2023). General notes on the study: AZD1222 recipients given second doses at about 4 weeks or at about 12 weeks were pooled, since spike-specific TCR depth and breadth were not found to differ between the two schedules. Trial participants were enrolled by age into 18-55, 56-69 and 70-plus year subgroups, with roughly 160, 29 and 62 TCR-sequenced participants respectively. A total of over 230 trial participants underwent TCR sequencing, of whom 207 had received two doses of AZD1222 and around 25 had received two doses of the MenACWY control vaccine.

Study-wide conclusions, independent of this receptor: Only six AZD1222 recipients were SARS-CoV-2 seropositive at baseline, limiting conclusions about previously exposed vaccinees. Because no day 14 peak-response samples were available, repertoires were characterized only after the peak T cell response. The whole spike protein was spanned by vaccine-associated CD4 TCRs, and dominant responses were seen in regions 160-218 and 743-854. Most participants were white British and females outnumbered males, and the authors suggested that clonal diversity may have been underestimated. Spike-specific TCR breadth and depth rose significantly after two AZD1222 doses compared with day 0 and with MenACWY recipients. The 56-69-year group was small, and its depth increase did not reach significance, likely because of low power. Epitopes outside the regions mutated in the B.1.351 and B.1.1.7 variants were reportedly recognized by nearly half of the unique spike-specific TCRs.

The CDR3 regions of human TCRbeta chains were subjected to immunosequencing. As for the authors' bioinformatics: Repertoire TCRs were checked for matches against a reference library of SARS-CoV-2-specific TCRs that had been generated using the MIRA antigen-specificity platform. Breadth was defined as the fraction of unique TCRs that were SARS-CoV-2-associated, and depth was defined as the fraction of total T cells that were SARS-CoV-2-associated. Using the MIRA data, each spike-specific TCR was assigned both to the spike region to which the TCR was reactive and to a CD4 or CD8 class. Log10-transformed breadth and depth values were compared by one-way ANOVA with Sidak's multiple comparisons tests. In its TCRdb copy, this immuneACCESS table keeps in-frame sequences only and misses some clones. Where compared with another copy, unresolved V genes explain less than half of these, and the others have no known cause. V and J calls and clone size are those listed in that table; D and trimming were worked out from the DNA. This sample gives roughly 120,000 clones in total; about nine tenths of them show up just once. Nearly 4.5% of the sample goes to the ten largest clones.

On this clone: Which antigen it targets is not known. No base-level quality is on record; no much larger clone is a single base apart.

Sample time point, as interpreted from the label and publication: baseline before first vaccination. Vaccinee samples were obtained from the UK trials COV001 and COV002, which included a single-blind randomized controlled phase 2/3 trial of AZD1222 (ChAdOx1 nCoV-19) in healthy adults. Trial participant PBMC samples were collected at day 0 and day 28 after the second dose for TCRbeta chain sequencing. From the cysteine through the phenylalanine, the CDR3 covers 16 amino acids. Only the CDR3 portion is preserved as DNA: 48 bases, with reading frame beginning at the first base. The germline V end is reduced by 0 bases and the J end by 3 bases; junction bases left unmatched: 6. Looking up the germline V gene yields CDR1 LGHNA and CDR2 YNFKEQ.

The material was peripheral blood, obtained on day 0 of AZD1222 vaccination. The chain was built from TRBV4-2 and TRBJ2-7, with 9 junctional bases fitting TRBD2. This TCR was sampled from an adult in good health. The CDR3 loop reads CASSQEPRGGVYEQYF. The DNA sequence is as follows: TGTGCCAGCAGCCAAGAACCGCGGGGGGGCGTCTACGAGCAGTACTTC.